These T cell receptor beta chains were read from a single sample in a study of shared clonotypes between healthy human individuals. TCRdb keeps only in-frame clones here, not all; method: immunoSEQ multiplex PCR. Here the sample spans approximately 740,000 clones, 74% being singletons. Sequenced input: memory CD4+ T cells sorted from blood. The source is a woman aged 25-40 years in good health. CDR3s include the opening cysteine and the closing phenylalanine or tryptophan. The D gene is left open where the match is weak. Clone sizes are given selectively: once, few, many, or a class where the clone is expanded.

abundance,j_gene,v_gene,d_gene,CDR3nt,CDR3aa
few,TRBJ2-4,TRBV28,NA,TGTGCCAGCAGTTTAGCGGAGCACATTCAGTACTTC,CASSLAEHIQYF
NA,TRBJ2-2,TRBV5-1,NA,TGCGCCAGCAGCTTCTCCGGGGAGCTGTTTTTT,CASSFSGELFF
NA,TRBJ2-7,TRBV5-1,NA,TGCGCCAGCAGCTTGGGGGACCGCGACCGGAACGAGCAGTACTTC,CASSLGDRDRNEQYF
NA,TRBJ2-1,TRBV6-5,TRBD1,TGTGCCAGCAGTTACTCTGGGACAGGGCGCAATGAGCAGTTCTTC,CASSYSGTGRNEQFF
NA,TRBJ1-5,TRBV27,TRBD1,TGTGCCAGCAGTTTGGGACAGGGGAGTCAGCCCCAGCATTTT,CASSLGQGSQPQHF
NA,TRBJ2-3,TRBV15,NA,TGTGCCACCAGCACAAACACAGATACGCAGTATTTT,CATSTNTDTQYF
NA,TRBJ1-6,TRBV4-1,TRBD1,TGCGCCAGCAGCCTAGGACAGGGAAATTCACCCCTCCACTTT,CASSLGQGNSPLHF
NA,TRBJ1-5,TRBV28,NA,TGTGCCAGCAGAAGAGGACCCACTAGCAATCAGCCCCAGCATTTT,CASRRGPTSNQPQHF
NA,TRBJ2-1,TRBV14,TRBD1,TGTGCCAGCAGCCTGCGACAGGGATACTACAATGAGCAGTTCTTC,CASSLRQGYYNEQFF
NA,TRBJ2-1,TRBV9,TRBD2,TGTGCCAGCACCCTAGCGGGAGGACCCTACAATGAGCAGTTCTTC,CASTLAGGPYNEQFF
NA,TRBJ2-1,TRBV9,NA,TGTGCCAGCACCCGGGACGGGACCTACAATGAGCAGTTCTTC,CASTRDGTYNEQFF
NA,TRBJ1-3,TRBV28,NA,TGTGCCAGCGAGGGGGGCTCTGGAAACACCATATATTTT,CASEGGSGNTIYF
NA,TRBJ2-3,TRBV5-6,NA,TGTGCCAGCAGCTTGGCGTGGGATTTAGGGACAGATACGCAGTATTTT,CASSLAWDLGTDTQYF
NA,TRBJ1-1,TRBV28,NA,TGTGCCAGCAGTTCCTCGCAGGAAGCTTTCTTT,CASSSSQEAFF
NA,TRBJ1-5,TRBV6-6,NA,TGTGCCAGCAACCAGTTGAATACGGCAAATCAGCCCCAGCATTTT,CASNQLNTANQPQHF
NA,TRBJ2-1,TRBV6-5,TRBD2,TGTGCCAGCAGGGGGCTAGCGGGAGCTTACAATGAGCAGTTCTTC,CASRGLAGAYNEQFF
NA,TRBJ1-5,TRBV28,TRBD1,TGTGCCAGCAGTCGGCCGGGACAGATCAATCAGCCCCAGCATTTT,CASSRPGQINQPQHF
NA,TRBJ2-4,TRBV27,TRBD1,TGTGCCAGCAGCCGTGCAGGCAGGGGGTTAGCCAAAAACATTCAGTACTTC,CASSRAGRGLAKNIQYF
NA,TRBJ1-1,TRBV11-2,NA,TGTGCCAGCAGCCCCCGCAGGATGGATGAAGCTTTCTTT,CASSPRRMDEAFF
NA,TRBJ2-7,TRBV7-2,NA,TGTGCCAGCAGCTCACGCGTTGCAGGGTGGGAGTACGAGCAGTACTTC,CASSSRVAGWEYEQYF
few,TRBJ2-3,TRBV19,NA,TGTGCCAGTAGTATAAGGGAAATGCTATTGACAGATACGCAGTATTTT,CASSIREMLLTDTQYF
NA,TRBJ2-2,TRBV18,TRBD2,TGTGCCAGCTCGTCCGGGACTAGCACCGGGGAGCTGTTTTTT,CASSSGTSTGELFF
NA,TRBJ2-7,TRBV5-5,TRBD1,TGTGCCAGCACCTTACAGGGGAAGGTGTCCTACGAGCAGTACTTC,CASTLQGKVSYEQYF
NA,TRBJ2-1,TRBV5-1,NA,TGCGCCAGCAGCGGCGGTTCCTACAATGAGCAGTTCTTC,CASSGGSYNEQFF
NA,TRBJ2-3,TRBV27,TRBD2,TGTGCCAGCAGTTTACAACCCCCGGGCCTAGCGGGGAGCACAGATACGCAGTATTTT,CASSLQPPGLAGSTDTQYF
NA,TRBJ2-2,TRBV5-4,TRBD2,TGTGCCAGCAGTACCTCGACTAGCGGGATTCTCGGGGAGCTGTTTTTT,CASSTSTSGILGELFF